The T cell receptor (beta chain) described here comes from a study of identical twins. This clonotype occurred a few times. One entry per CDR3 protein results from TCRdb running MiXCR on the 5' RACE reads. Among 450,000 or so distinct CDR3 sequences listed, 20% to 30% were seen once. These same records also appear under a second study, on T cells expressing NK-cell markers.

The TCR comes from a young woman in good health. The sample taken for sequencing was CD4+ T cells sorted from blood.

The CDR3 spells CASSRTNSYNEQFF. The CDR3 DNA is TGTGCCAGCAGTCGGACTAACTCCTACAATGAGCAGTTCTTC. The chain joins TRBV7-2 to TRBJ2-1, with D maybe TRBD2 (6 bases). The germline V gene encodes CDR1 SGHTA and CDR2 FQGNSA. The CDR3 spans 14 residues. With 6 bases removed from V and 0 bases from J, the gap between germline ends came to 9 bases.